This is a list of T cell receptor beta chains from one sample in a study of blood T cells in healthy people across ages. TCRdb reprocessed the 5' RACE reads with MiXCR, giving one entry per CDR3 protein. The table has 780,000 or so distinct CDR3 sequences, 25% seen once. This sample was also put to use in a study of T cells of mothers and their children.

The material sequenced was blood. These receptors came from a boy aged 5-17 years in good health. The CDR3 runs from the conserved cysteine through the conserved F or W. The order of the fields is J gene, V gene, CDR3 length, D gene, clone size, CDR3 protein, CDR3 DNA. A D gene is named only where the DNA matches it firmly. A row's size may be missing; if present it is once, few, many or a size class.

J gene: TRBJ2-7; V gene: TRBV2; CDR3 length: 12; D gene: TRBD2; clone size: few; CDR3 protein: CAGESGSYEQYF; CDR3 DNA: TGTGCCGGAGAGAGCGGGAGCTACGAGCAGTACTTC
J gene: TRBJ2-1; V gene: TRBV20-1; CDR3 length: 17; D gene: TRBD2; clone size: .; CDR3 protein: CSARVSGAVSSYNEQFF; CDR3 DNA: TGCAGTGCTAGAGTTAGCGGGGCTGTCTCCTCCTACAATGAGCAGTTCTTC
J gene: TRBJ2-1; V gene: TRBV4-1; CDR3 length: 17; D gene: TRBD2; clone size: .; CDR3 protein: CASSQLTTSGSGNEQFF; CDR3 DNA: TGCGCCAGCAGCCAACTAACGACTAGCGGGAGTGGGAATGAGCAGTTCTTC
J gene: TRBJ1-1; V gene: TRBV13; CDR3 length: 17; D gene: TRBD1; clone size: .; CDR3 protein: CASSSQPWDRVNTEAFF; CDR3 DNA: TGTGCCAGCAGCTCACAACCCTGGGACAGGGTGAACACTGAAGCTTTCTTT
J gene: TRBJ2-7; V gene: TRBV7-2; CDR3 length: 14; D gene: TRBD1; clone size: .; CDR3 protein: CASSHQGASYEQYF; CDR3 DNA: TGTGCCAGCAGCCACCAGGGGGCGTCCTACGAGCAGTACTTC
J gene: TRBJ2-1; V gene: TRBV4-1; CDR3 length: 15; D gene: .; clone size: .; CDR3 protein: CASSQERGGYNEQFF; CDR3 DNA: TGCGCCAGCAGCCAAGAAAGGGGCGGGTACAATGAGCAGTTCTTC
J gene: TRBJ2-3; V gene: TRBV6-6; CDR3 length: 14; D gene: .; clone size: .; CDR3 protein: CASSYITDTDTQYF; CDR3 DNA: TGTGCCAGCAGTTATATCACAGACACAGATACGCAGTATTTT
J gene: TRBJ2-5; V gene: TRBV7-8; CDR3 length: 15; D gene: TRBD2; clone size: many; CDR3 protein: CASSLARDYQETQYF; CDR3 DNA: TGTGCCAGCAGCTTAGCGCGGGACTATCAAGAGACCCAGTACTTC
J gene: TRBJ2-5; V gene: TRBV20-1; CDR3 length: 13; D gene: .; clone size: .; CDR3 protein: CSAIGGGGLTQYF; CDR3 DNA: TGCAGTGCCATAGGGGGGGGGGGTTTGACCCAGTACTTC
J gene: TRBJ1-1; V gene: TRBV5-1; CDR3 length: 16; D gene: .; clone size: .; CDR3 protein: CASSENPQGSHTEAFF; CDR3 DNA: TGCGCCAGCAGCGAGAACCCGCAGGGGTCGCACACTGAAGCTTTCTTT
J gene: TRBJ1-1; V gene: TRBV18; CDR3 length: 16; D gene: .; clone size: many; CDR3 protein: CASSPRGTGSPTEAFF; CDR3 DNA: TGTGCCAGCTCACCACGGGGAACAGGGAGTCCCACTGAAGCTTTCTTT
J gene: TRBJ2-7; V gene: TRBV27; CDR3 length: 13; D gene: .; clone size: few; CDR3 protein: CASSLQANYEQYF; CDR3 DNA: TGTGCCAGCAGTTTGCAGGCGAACTACGAGCAGTACTTC
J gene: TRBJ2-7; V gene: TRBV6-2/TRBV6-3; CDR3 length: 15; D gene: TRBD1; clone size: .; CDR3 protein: CASSYQATGSYEQYF; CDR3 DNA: TGTGCCAGCAGTTACCAGGCGACAGGGAGCTACGAGCAGTACTTC
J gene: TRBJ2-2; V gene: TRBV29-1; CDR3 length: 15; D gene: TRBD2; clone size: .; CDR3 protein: CSVDGRGVGTGELFF; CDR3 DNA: TGCAGCGTTGATGGGCGGGGGGTAGGCACCGGGGAGCTGTTTTTT